Sequencing of this T cell receptor (beta chain) was carried out in a study of T cell repertoires in cytomegalovirus infection. Across the study: The public TCR beta signatures pointed to both CMV infection and matching HLA type.

This clonotype showed up just a few times. The antigen remains unidentified. Broader study findings: Summed public TCR beta family frequency identified CMV carriers bearing the relevant HLA. What dominated the ex vivo response were HLA-C-restricted CMV-specific TCR beta clonotypes.

The V gene lost 2 bases and the J gene lost 2 bases, with 5 bases spanning the gap. In germline, CDR1 is MNHEY, CDR2 SVGAGI. The CDR3 length is 13 residues. TCRdb re-called the reads with MiXCR, one entry per CDR3 protein. The sample yields roughly 990,000 distinct CDR3 sequences, around 29% seen once. The clonotype comes from a human donor in good health (CMV status not recorded). Some clones in this sample may be carry-over from other donors' samples. The source was cultured CD8+ T cells from PBMCs, collected from culture after CMV antigen stimulation. The chain uses TRBV6-5 and TRBJ2-3; D ambiguous. CDR3 protein: CASSYTYTDTQYF. CDR3 sequence (DNA): TGTGCCAGCAGTTACACTTACACAGATACGCAGTATTTT.